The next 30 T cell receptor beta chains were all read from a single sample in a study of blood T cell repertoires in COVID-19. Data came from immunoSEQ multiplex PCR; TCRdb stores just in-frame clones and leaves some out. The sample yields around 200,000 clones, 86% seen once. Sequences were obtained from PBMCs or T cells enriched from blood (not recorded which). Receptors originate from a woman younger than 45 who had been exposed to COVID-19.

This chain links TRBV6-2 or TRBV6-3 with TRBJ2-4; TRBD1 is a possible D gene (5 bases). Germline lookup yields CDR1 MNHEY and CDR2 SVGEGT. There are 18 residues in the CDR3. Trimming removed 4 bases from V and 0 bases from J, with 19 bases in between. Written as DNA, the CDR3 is TGTGCCAGCAGTTCCCACGAAGACAGTCATTTAGCCAAAAACATTCAGTACTTC. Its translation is CASSSHEDSHLAKNIQYF.

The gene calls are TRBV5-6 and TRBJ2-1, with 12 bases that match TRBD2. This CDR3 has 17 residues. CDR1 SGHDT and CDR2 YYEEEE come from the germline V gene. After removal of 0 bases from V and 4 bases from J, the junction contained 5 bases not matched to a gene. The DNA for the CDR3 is TGTGCCAGCAGCTTGGATCGGACTAGCGGGGAATACAATGAGCAGTTCTTC. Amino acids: CASSLDRTSGEYNEQFF. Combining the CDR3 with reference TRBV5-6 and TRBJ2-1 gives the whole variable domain DAGVTQSPTHLIKTRGQQVTLRCSPKSGHDTVSWYQQALGQGPQFIFQYYEEEERQRGNFPDRFSGHQFPNYSSELNVNALLLGDSALYLCASSLDRTSGEYNEQFFGPGTRLTVL.

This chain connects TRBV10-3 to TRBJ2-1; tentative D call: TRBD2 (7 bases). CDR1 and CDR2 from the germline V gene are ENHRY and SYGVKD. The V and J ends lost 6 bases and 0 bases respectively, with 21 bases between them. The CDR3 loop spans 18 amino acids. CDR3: CAIRLGGAPASSYNEQFF. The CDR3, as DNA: TGTGCCATCAGACTAGGGGGGGCCCCAGCCAGCTCCTACAATGAGCAGTTCTTC.

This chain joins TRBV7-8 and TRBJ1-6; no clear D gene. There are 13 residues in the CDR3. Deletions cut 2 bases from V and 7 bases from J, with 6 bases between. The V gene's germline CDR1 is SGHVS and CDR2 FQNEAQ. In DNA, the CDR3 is TGTGCCAGCAGCTTAACGGGGAATTCACCCCTCCACTTT. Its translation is CASSLTGNSPLHF.

DNA for the CDR3: TGTGCCAGCTCACCCAGGGGAGTAACTGGAAACACCATATATTTT. Protein: CASSPRGVTGNTIYF. The chain couples TRBV18 to TRBJ1-3, with D perhaps TRBD1 (6 bases). V was trimmed by 3 bases and J by 2 bases, leaving 11 bases between them. Germline CDR1 reads KGHSH; CDR2 reads LQKENI. There are 15 residues in the CDR3.

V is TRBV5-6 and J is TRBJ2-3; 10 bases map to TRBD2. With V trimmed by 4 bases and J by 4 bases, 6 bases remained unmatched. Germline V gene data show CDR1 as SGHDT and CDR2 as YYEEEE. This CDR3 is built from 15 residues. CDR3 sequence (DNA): TGTGCCAGCAGCATTAGCGGGGGGAGGGCAGATACGCAGTATTTT. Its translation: CASSISGGRADTQYF.

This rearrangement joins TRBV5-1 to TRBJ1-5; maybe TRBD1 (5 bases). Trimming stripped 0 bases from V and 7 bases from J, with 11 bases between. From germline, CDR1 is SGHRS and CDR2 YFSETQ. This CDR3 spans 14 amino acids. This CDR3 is CASSLEGDGQPQHF. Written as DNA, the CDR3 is TGCGCCAGCAGCTTGGAAGGGGATGGGCAGCCCCAGCATTTT.

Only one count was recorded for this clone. The CDR3 sequence is CAWSAGAGDSPLHF. As DNA, the CDR3 is TGTGCCTGGAGTGCCGGGGCGGGGGATTCACCCCTCCACTTT. V is TRBV30 and J is TRBJ1-6, with D possibly matching TRBD1 (5 bases). CDR1 and CDR2 (germline): GTSNPN, SVGIG (reference sequence). Trimming pared 1 base from V and 8 bases from J, leaving 12 bases between. CDR3 length: 14 residues. The full variable domain, rest sourced from reference TRBV30 and TRBJ1-6, is SQTIHQWPATLVQPVGSPLSLECTVEGTSNPNLYWYRQAAGRGLQLLFYSVGIGQISSEVPQNLSASRPQDRQFILSSKKLLLSDSGFYLCAWSAGAGDSPLHFGNGTRLTVT.

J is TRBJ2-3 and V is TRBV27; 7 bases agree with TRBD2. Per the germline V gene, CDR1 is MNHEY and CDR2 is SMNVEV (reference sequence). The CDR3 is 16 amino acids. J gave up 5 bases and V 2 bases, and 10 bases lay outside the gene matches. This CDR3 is CASSLESPSGRDTQYF. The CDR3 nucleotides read TGTGCCAGCAGTTTAGAATCCCCTAGCGGACGAGATACGCAGTATTTT.

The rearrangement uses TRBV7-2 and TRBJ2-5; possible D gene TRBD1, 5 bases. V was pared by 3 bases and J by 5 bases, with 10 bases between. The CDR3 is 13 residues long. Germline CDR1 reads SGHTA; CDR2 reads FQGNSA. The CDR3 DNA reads TGTGCCAGCAGCTTTTCCAGGGCGGAGACCCAGTACTTC. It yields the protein CASSFSRAETQYF.

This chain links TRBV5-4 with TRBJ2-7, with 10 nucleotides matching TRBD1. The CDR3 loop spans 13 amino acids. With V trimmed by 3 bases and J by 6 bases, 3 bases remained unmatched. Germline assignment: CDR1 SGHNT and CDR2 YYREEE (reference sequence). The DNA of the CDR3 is TGTGCCAGCAGCTCCGGGACAGGGGTCGAGCAGTACTTC. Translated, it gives CASSSGTGVEQYF.

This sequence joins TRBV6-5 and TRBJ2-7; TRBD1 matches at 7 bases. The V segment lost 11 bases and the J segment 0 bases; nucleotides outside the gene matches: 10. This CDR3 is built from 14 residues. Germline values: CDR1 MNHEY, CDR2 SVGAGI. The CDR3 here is CACTPGQLSYEQYF. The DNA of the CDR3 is TGTGCCTGTACTCCGGGACAGCTCTCCTACGAGCAGTACTTC.

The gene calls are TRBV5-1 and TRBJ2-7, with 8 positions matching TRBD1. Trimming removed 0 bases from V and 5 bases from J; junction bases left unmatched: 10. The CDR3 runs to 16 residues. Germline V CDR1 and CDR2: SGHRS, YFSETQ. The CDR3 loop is CASSLVGTGPRDEQYF. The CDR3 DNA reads TGCGCCAGCAGCTTGGTCGGGACAGGCCCTCGGGACGAGCAGTACTTC.

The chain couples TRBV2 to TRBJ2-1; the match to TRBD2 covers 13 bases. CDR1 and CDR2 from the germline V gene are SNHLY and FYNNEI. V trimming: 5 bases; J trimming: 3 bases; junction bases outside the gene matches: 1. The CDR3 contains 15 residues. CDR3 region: CASSRTSGGYNEQFF. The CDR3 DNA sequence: TGTGCCAGCAGTCGGACTAGCGGGGGCTACAATGAGCAGTTCTTC.

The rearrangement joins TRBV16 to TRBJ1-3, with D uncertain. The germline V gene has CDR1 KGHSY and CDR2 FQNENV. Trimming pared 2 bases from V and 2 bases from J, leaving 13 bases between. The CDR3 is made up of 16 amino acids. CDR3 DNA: TGTGCCAGCAGCCAAATCAGTGGTGTCCCTGGAAACACCATATATTTT. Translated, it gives CASSQISGVPGNTIYF.

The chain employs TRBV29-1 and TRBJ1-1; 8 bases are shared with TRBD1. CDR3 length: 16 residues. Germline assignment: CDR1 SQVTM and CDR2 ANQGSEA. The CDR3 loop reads CTITHPGGGGDTEAFF. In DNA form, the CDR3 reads TGCACCATTACCCACCCAGGGGGCGGGGGGGACACTGAAGCTTTCTTT.

Written as DNA, the CDR3 is TGTGCCAGCAGTGAACAGACAGGGATTCCTTATGGCTACACCTTC. Its protein is CASSEQTGIPYGYTF. V usage is TRBV2 and J usage is TRBJ1-2; 7 bases are shared with TRBD1. Germline V lookup: CDR1 SNHLY, CDR2 FYNNEI. J gave up 5 bases and V 2 bases, and 8 bases lay outside the gene matches. The CDR3 sequence is 15 residues long. Full variable domain (outside the CDR3, taken from reference TRBV2 and TRBJ1-2): EPEVTQTPSHQVTQMGQEVILRCVPISNHLYFYWYRQILGQKVEFLVSFYNNEISEKSEIFDDQFSVERPDGSNFTLKIRSTKLEDSAMYFCASSEQTGIPYGYTFGSGTRLTVV.

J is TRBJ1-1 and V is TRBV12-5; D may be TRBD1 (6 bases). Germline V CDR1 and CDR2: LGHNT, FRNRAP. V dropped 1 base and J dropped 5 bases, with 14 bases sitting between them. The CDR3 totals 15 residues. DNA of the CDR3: TGTGCTAGTGGTTTGGCTACCTACAGGGATACTGAAGCTTTCTTT. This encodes CASGLATYRDTEAFF.

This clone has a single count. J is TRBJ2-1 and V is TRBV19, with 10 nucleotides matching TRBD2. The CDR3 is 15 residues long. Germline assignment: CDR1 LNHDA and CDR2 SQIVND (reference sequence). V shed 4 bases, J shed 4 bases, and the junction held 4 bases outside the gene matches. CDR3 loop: CASSTLSGGYNEQFF. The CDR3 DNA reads TGTGCCAGTAGTACCCTTAGCGGGGGGTACAATGAGCAGTTCTTC. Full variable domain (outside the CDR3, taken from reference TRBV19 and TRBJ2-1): DGGITQSPKYLFRKEGQNVTLSCEQNLNHDAMYWYRQDPGQGLRLIYYSQIVNDFQKGDIAEGYSVSREKKESFPLTVTSAQKNPTAFYLCASSTLSGGYNEQFFGPGTRLTVL.

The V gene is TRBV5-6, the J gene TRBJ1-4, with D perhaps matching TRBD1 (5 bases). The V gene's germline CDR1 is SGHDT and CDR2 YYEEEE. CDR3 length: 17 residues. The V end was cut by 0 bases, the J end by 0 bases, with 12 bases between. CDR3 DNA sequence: TGTGCCAGCAGCTTGGCCCCAGGGCCTGCAACTAATGAAAAACTGTTTTTT. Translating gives CASSLAPGPATNEKLFF.

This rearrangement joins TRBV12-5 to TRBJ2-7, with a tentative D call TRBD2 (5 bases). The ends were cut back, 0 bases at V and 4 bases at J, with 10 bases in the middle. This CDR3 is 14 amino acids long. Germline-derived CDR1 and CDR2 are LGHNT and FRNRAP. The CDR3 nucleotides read TGTGCTAGTGGTTTGGTAGGAGGTACTTACGAGCAGTACTTC. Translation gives CASGLVGGTYEQYF.

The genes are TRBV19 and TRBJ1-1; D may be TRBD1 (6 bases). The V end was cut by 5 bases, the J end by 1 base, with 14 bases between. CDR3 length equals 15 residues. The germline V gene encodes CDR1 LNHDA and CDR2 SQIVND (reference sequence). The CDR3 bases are TGTGCCAGTAGTTACAGACAGGCGGGGAACACTGAAGCTTTCTTT. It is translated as CASSYRQAGNTEAFF.

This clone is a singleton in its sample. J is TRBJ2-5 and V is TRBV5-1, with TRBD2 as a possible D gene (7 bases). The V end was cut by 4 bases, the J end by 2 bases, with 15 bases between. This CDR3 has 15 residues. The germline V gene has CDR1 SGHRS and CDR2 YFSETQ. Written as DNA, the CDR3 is TGCGCCAGCAGCCTTAACGCGGGGGCTCAAGAGACCCAGTACTTC. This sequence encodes CASSLNAGAQETQYF.

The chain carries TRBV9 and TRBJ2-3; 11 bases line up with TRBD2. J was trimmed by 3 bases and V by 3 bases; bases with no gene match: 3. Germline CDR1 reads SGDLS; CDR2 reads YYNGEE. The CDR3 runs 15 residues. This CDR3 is CASSGVAGGTDTQYF. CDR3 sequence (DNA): TGTGCCAGCAGCGGAGTAGCGGGGGGGACAGATACGCAGTATTTT.

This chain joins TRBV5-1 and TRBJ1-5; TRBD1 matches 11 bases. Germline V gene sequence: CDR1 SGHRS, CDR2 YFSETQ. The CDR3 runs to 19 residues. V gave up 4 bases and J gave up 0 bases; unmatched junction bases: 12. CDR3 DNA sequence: TGCGCCAGCAGCCGCCGATGGACAGGGGGCGATGGTAGCAATCAGCCCCAGCATTTT. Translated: CASSRRWTGGDGSNQPQHF. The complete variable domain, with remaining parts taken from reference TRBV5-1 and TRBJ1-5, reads KAGVTQTPRYLIKTRGQQVTLSCSPISGHRSVSWYQQTPGQGLQFLFEYFSETQRNKGNFPGRFSGRQFSNSRSEMNVSTLELGDSALYLCASSRRWTGGDGSNQPQHFGDGTRLSIL.

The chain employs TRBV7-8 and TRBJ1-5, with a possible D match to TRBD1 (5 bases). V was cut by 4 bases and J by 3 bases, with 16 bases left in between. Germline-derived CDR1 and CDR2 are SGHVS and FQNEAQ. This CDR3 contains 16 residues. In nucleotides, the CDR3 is TGTGCCAGCAGCTCCGAAAACCAGGGAACCAATCAGCCCCAGCATTTT. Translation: CASSSENQGTNQPQHF.

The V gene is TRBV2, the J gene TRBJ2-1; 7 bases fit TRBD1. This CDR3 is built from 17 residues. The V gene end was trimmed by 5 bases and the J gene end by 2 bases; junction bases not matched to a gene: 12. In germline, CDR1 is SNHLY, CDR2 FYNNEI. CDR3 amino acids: CASSLLGQDTPYNEQFF. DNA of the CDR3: TGTGCCAGCAGTCTCCTCGGACAGGACACACCCTACAATGAGCAGTTCTTC.

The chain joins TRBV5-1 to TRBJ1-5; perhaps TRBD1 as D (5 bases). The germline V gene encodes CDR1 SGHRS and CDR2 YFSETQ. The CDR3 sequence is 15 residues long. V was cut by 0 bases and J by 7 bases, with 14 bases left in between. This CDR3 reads CASSLVAGGNQPQHF. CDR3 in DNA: TGCGCCAGCAGCTTGGTGGCGGGGGGTAACCAGCCCCAGCATTTT.

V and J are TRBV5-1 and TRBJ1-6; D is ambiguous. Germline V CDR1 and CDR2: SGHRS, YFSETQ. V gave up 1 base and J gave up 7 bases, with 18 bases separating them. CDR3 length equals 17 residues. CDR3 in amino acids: CASSLFRSPFRNSPLHF. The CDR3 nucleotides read TGCGCCAGCAGCTTGTTTCGCTCGCCGTTTCGGAATTCACCCCTCCACTTT.

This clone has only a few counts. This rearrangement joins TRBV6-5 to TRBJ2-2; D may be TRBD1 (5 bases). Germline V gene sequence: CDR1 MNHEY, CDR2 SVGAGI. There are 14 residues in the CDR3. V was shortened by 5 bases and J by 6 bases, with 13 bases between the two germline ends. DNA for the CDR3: TGTGCCAGCAGTAGATCGACAGTTTCCGGGGAGCTGTTTTTT. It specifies CASSRSTVSGELFF.